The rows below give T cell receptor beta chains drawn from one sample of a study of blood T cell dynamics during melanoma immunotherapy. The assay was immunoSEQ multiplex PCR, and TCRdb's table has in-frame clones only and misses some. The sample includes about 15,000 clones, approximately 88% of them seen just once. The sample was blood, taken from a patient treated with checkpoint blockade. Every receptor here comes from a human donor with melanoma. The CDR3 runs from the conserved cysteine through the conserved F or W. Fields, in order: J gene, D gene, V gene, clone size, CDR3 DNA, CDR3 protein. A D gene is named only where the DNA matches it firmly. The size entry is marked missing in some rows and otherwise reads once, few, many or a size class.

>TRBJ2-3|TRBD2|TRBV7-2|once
TGTGCCAGCAGCCCGCCGGGACTAGCGATCACAGATACGCAGTATTTT
CASSPPGLAITDTQYF
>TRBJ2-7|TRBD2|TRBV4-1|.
TGCGCCAGCAGCCAAGAAAGGACTAGCTCCGAGCAGTACTTC
CASSQERTSSEQYF
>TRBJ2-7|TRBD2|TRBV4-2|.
TGTGCCAGCAGCCAAGATATAGCGGGAGGGATGGGGCAGTACTTC
CASSQDIAGGMGQYF
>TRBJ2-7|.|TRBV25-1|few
TGTGCCAGCAGTGAAGAAGGACCCTACGAGCAGTACTTC
CASSEEGPYEQYF
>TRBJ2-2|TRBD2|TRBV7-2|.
TGTGCCAGCAGCTCCGGACTAGCGGGAGGCACCGGGGAGCTGTTTTTT
CASSSGLAGGTGELFF
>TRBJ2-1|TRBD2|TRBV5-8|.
TGTGCCAGCACCTCGCGGGAGGATCCCTACAATGAGCAGTTCTTC
CASTSREDPYNEQFF
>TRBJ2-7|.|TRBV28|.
TGTGCCAGCAGCCCCGGACAGTTCTACGAGCAGTACTTC
CASSPGQFYEQYF
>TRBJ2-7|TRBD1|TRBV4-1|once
TGCGCCAGCAGCAGGGGGCGAACTGACTTCTCCTACGAGCAGTACTTC
CASSRGRTDFSYEQYF
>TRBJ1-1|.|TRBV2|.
TGTGCCAGCAGTGTCCGGAGCACTGAAGCTTTCTTT
CASSVRSTEAFF
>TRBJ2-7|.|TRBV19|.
TGTGCCAGTAGTATAGATGGGACGCTTACCTACGAGCAGTACTTC
CASSIDGTLTYEQYF
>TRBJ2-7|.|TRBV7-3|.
TGTGCCAGCAGCTTCAGCCTCCAGGGGGAGCAGTACTTC
CASSFSLQGEQYF
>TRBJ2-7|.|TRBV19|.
TGTGCCAGTACCGGAGGGGTCGAGCAGTACTTC
CASTGGVEQYF
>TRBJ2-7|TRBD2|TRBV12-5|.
TGTGCTAGTGGTTTGAGGGTTGTCGGCGGGGCGGGAGGCTACGAGCAGTACTTC
CASGLRVVGGAGGYEQYF
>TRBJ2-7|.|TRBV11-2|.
TGTGCCAGTAGCCGAGGGGCTAGCGTCTCCTACGAGCAGTACTTC
CASSRGASVSYEQYF
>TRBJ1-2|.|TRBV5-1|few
TGCGCCAGCAGCTCACAGGGATATGGCTACACCTTC
CASSSQGYGYTF
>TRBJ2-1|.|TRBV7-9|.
TGTGCCAGCAGCTTAGAAGGTCAGATAACGGGGTTGGCCTACAATGAGCAGTTCTTC
CASSLEGQITGLAYNEQFF
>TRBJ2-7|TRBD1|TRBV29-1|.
TGCAGCATCCGAAGCGGGACAGGGGTGAGCGAGCAGTACTTC
CSIRSGTGVSEQYF
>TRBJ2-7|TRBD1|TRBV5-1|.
TGCGCCAGCAGCTTGCTAGGACAGGGCTACGAGCAGTACTTC
CASSLLGQGYEQYF
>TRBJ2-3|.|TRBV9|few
TGTGCCAGCAGCGTAGGAACCGGGAGAACAGATACGCAGTATTTT
CASSVGTGRTDTQYF
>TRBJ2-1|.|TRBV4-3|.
TGCGCCAGCAGCCGGGGTCAGGAATCACTTTATGAGCAGTTCTTC
CASSRGQESLYEQFF
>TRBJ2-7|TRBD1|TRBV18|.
TGTGCCAGCTCACCTCGGACAGGGGGCTCGTACGAGCAGTACTTC
CASSPRTGGSYEQYF
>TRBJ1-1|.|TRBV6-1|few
TGTGCCAGCAGTATCAGTGGCACTGAAGCTTTCTTT
CASSISGTEAFF
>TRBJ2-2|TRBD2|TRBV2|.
TGTGCCATTTCTAGCGGGGGTATCGCCGGGGAGCTGTTTTTT
CAISSGGIAGELFF
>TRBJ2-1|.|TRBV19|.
TGTGCCAGTAGTATCTCGGTAGCTGGGCCAACGGGTGAGCAGTTCTTC
CASSISVAGPTGEQFF
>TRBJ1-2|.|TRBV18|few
TGTGCCAGCTCACCAACGACGGATAACTATGGCTACACCTTC
CASSPTTDNYGYTF
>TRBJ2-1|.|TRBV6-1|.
TGTGCCAGCAGTGTGGAAGACAATGAGCAGTTCTTC
CASSVEDNEQFF
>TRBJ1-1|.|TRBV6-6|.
TGTGCCAGCAGTTTGGCAGGGAACACTGAAGCTTTCTTT
CASSLAGNTEAFF
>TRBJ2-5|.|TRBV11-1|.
TGTGCCAGCAGCTTAACTCTCGGGGAGACCCAGTACTTC
CASSLTLGETQYF